This record concerns one TCR beta chain sequence. Repertoires were generated with immunoSEQ multiplex PCR, while TCRdb's copy carries only in-frame clones and drops some. The sample contains tens of thousands of clones, approximately 91% of which appear only once. These data belong to a study of control samples from healthy donors and cancer patients. Trimming removed 4 bases from V and 8 bases from J, with 14 bases in between. CDR1 is LGHNA and CDR2 is YSLEER in the germline V gene. The CDR3 covers 14 residues. Sample: PBMCs. The receptor was derived from a man aged 50 or older with lung cancer. This rearrangement joins TRBV4-3 to TRBJ1-4; no definite D call. The CDR3 nucleotides are TGCGCCAGCAGCCCTGGGAGACACTCCGAAAAACTGTTTTTT. Encoded protein: CASSPGRHSEKLFF.